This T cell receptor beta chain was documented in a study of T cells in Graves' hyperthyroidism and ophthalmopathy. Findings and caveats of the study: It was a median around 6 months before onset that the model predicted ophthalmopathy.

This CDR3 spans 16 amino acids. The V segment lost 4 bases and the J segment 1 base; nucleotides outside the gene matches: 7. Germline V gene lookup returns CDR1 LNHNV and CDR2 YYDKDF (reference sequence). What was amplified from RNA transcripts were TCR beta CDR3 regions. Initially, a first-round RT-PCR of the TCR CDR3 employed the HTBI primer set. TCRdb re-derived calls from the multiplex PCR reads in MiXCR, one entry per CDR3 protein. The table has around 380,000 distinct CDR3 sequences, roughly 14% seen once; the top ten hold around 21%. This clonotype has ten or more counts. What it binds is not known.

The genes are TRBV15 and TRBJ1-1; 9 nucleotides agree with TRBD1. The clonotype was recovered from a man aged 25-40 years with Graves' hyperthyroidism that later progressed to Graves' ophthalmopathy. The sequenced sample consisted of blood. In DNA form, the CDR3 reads TGTGCCACCAGCAAAACAGGGGGCAGGGGGAACACTGAAGCTTTCTTT. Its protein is CATSKTGGRGNTEAFF.